This T cell receptor beta chain was sequenced during a study of identical twins. V lost 3 bases, J lost 4 bases, and 3 bases stayed unmatched. CDR3 length: 15 amino acids. Germline CDR1 is SGHRS and CDR2 is YFSETQ. This clonotype has more than one count but fewer than ten. TCRdb ran MiXCR on the 5' RACE reads and lists one entry per CDR3 protein. Seen here are about 530,000 distinct CDR3 sequences, about 22% observed once, and the top ten hold approximately 0.5%. These data also featured in a second study, about yellow fever vaccine responses in identical twins.

This TCR derives from a woman aged 18-30 years in good health. Source material: CD4+ T cells sorted from blood. The gene calls are TRBV5-1 and TRBJ2-3; 12 bases map to TRBD2. The CDR3 region has the DNA TGCGCCAGCAGCTCGACTAGCGGGAGAGCAGATACGCAGTATTTT. This codes for CASSSTSGRADTQYF.